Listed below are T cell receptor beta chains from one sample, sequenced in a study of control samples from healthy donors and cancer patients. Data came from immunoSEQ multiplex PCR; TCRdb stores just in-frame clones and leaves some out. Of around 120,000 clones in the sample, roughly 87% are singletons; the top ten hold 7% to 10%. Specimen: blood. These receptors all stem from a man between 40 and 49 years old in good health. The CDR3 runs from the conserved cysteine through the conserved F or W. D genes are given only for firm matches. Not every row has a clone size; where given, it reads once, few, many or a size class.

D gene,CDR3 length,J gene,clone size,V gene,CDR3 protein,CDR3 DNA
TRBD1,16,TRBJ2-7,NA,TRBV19,CASSPKTGGASYEQYF,TGTGCCAGTAGTCCAAAGACAGGGGGTGCGTCCTACGAGCAGTACTTC
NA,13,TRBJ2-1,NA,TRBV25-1,CASFSGSGDEQFF,TGTGCCAGCTTTTCGGGATCGGGGGATGAGCAGTTCTTC
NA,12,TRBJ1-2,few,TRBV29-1,CSVWTANYGYTF,TGCAGCGTCTGGACAGCCAACTATGGCTACACCTTC
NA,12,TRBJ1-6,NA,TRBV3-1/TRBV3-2,CASSQDESPLHF,TGTGCCAGCAGCCAAGACGAATCACCCCTCCACTTT
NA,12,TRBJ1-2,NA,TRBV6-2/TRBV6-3,CASSQQSYGYTF,TGTGCCAGCAGCCAACAGAGCTATGGCTACACCTTC
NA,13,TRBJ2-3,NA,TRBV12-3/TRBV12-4,CASSPIELDTQYF,TGTGCCAGCAGCCCCATAGAGCTAGATACGCAGTATTTT
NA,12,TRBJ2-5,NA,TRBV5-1,CASGPEGETQYF,TGCGCCTCAGGACCCGAGGGGGAGACCCAGTACTTC
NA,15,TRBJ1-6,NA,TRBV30,CAWRALDGNNSPLHF,TGTGCCTGGAGGGCTCTAGACGGGAATAATTCACCCCTCCACTTT
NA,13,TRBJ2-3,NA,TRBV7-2,CASSASGTDTQYF,TGTGCCAGCAGCGCCAGCGGCACAGATACGCAGTATTTT
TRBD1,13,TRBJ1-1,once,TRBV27,CASSLTGDTEAFF,TGTGCCAGCAGTCTTACAGGGGACACTGAAGCTTTCTTT
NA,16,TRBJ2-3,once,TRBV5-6,CASSLFTVAGTDTQYF,TGTGCCAGCAGCTTGTTCACTGTAGCTGGCACAGATACGCAGTATTTT
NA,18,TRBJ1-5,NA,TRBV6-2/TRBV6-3,CASSYLVSSALSNQPQHF,TGTGCCAGCAGTTACTTGGTGTCCAGCGCCCTTAGCAATCAGCCCCAGCATTTT
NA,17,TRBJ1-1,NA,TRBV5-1,CASSGGRIREIYTEAFF,TGCGCCAGCAGCGGGGGGAGAATCAGGGAAATTTACACTGAAGCTTTCTTT
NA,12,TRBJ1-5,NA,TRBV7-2,CASSLDYQPQHF,TGTGCCAGCAGCCTAGATTATCAGCCCCAGCATTTT
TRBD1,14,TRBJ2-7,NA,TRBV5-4,CASSGGDRVFEQYF,TGTGCCAGCAGCGGAGGGGACAGGGTTTTCGAGCAGTACTTC
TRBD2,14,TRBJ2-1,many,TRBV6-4,CASSDSVGGDEQFF,TGTGCCAGCAGTGACTCGGTCGGGGGGGATGAGCAGTTCTTC
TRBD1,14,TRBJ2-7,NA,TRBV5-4,CASSLDQGVREQYF,TGTGCCAGCAGCTTGGACCAGGGGGTTCGCGAGCAGTACTTC
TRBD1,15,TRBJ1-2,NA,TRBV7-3,CASSLTAGQGYGYTF,TGTGCCAGCAGCTTAACCGCCGGACAGGGCTATGGCTACACCTTC
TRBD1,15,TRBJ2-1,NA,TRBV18,CASSPPGTGLAEQFF,TGTGCCAGCTCACCCCCCGGGACAGGGTTGGCTGAGCAGTTCTTC
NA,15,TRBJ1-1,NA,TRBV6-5,CASSYSGRQRTEAFF,TGTGCCAGCAGTTACTCGGGCAGGCAGCGAACTGAAGCTTTCTTT
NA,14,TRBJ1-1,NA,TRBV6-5,CASSFNDRTPAAFF,TGTGCCAGCAGTTTCAATGACAGAACACCGGCAGCTTTCTTT
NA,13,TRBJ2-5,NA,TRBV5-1,CASSFVSSETQYF,TGCGCCAGCAGCTTTGTTAGCTCGGAGACCCAGTACTTC
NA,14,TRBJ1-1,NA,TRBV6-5,CASSDVVVNTEAFF,TGTGCCAGCAGCGACGTGGTTGTGAACACTGAAGCTTTCTTT
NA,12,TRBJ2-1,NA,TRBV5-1,CASSLAAGEQFF,TGCGCCAGCAGCTTGGCCGCGGGTGAGCAGTTCTTC
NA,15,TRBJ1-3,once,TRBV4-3,CASSQESSSGNTIYF,TGCGCCAGCAGCCAAGAAAGTAGCTCTGGAAACACCATATATTTT
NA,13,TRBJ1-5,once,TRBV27,CASSLVVNQPQHF,TGTGCCAGCAGTTTAGTTGTCAATCAGCCCCAGCATTTT
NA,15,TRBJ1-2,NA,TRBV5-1,CASTSGPLGHYGYTF,TGCGCCAGCACGTCGGGGCCCCTCGGGCACTATGGCTACACCTTC
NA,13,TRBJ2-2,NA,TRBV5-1,CASSLGSTGELFF,TGCGCCAGCAGCTTGGGTAGCACCGGGGAGCTGTTTTTT
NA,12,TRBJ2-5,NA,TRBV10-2,CASTAGRETQYF,TGCGCCAGCACGGCGGGGCGAGAGACCCAGTACTTC
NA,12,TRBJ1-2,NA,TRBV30,CAWSRQTYGYTF,TGTGCCTGGAGTCGGCAGACCTATGGCTACACCTTC
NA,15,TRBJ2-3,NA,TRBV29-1,CSVEDRVGGTDTQYF,TGCAGCGTTGAAGACAGGGTAGGGGGCACAGATACGCAGTATTTT
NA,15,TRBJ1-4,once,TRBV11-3,CASSWSQGFNEKLFF,TGTGCCAGCAGCTGGAGTCAAGGTTTTAATGAAAAACTGTTTTTT
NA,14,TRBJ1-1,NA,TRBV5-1,CASSLGPLNTEAFF,TGCGCCAGCAGCTTGGGCCCATTGAACACTGAAGCTTTCTTT
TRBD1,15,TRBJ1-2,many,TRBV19,CASREAGGGIHGYTF,TGTGCCAGTAGGGAAGCAGGGGGCGGAATTCATGGCTACACCTTC
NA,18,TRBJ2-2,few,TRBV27,CASSPYPLTVANTGELFF,TGTGCCAGCAGTCCCTACCCCCTGACAGTCGCGAACACCGGGGAGCTGTTTTTT
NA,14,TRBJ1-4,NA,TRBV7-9,CASSARGRNEKLFF,TGTGCCAGCAGCGCCAGGGGACGGAATGAAAAACTGTTTTTT
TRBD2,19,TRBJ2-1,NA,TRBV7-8,CASRRYTGTSGGLLREQFF,TGTGCCAGCAGACGATACACCGGGACTAGCGGGGGTTTACTCCGAGAGCAGTTCTTC